This T cell receptor (beta chain) was documented in a study of blood T cell repertoires in COVID-19. Study context: The study drew acute and convalescent COVID-19 samples from the United States, Italy and Spain.

Germline assignment: CDR1 MNHEY and CDR2 SVGAGI. This CDR3 has 14 residues. V lost 4 bases and J lost 5, with 14 bases in between. Authors' methods: Cell counts per sample came from amplifying reference gene primers. Clones were read by immunoSEQ multiplex PCR, and TCRdb kept only the in-frame ones, dropping some. Clone size and the V and J calls come from that table; the DNA yielded D and trimming. The sample has 180,000 or so clones, around nine tenths seen once. The receptor was isolated from a man aged 18 to 29 with active or convalescent COVID-19. The specimen sequenced was peripheral blood. This chain uses TRBV6-5 with TRBJ1-2; TRBD1 might be the D (5 bases). The CDR3, as DNA: TGTGCCAGCAGTTTTAGCAGGGCAGAGTATGGCTACACCTTC. Translation gives CASSFSRAEYGYTF.